The 3 T cell receptor beta chains below all came from one sample that was sequenced in a study of T cells in Graves' hyperthyroidism and ophthalmopathy. Amplification yielded TCR beta CDR3 regions, with RNA transcripts as the source. During a first-round RT-PCR of the TCR CDR3, the HTBI primer set was used. Using its own MiXCR run on the multiplex PCR reads, TCRdb lists one record per CDR3 protein. The table includes roughly 560,000 distinct CDR3 sequences, roughly 15% detected once. The sequenced sample was blood. These receptors all stem from a woman aged 35 to 49 with Graves' ophthalmopathy.

Ten or more counts support this clonotype. This sequence joins TRBV25-1 and TRBJ2-1, with D possibly matching TRBD1 (5 bases). Germline V gene sequence: CDR1 MGHDK, CDR2 SYGVNS. CDR3 size: 13 residues. Trimming took 1 base from V and 11 from J, leaving 12 bases between them. DNA of the CDR3: TGTGCCAGCAGTGAATTTTCAGGGCGTAAGCAGTTCTTC. Translated, it gives CASSEFSGRKQFF.

The sample holds many counts of this clonotype. CDR3 region: CASTLTGGLVTEAFF. The CDR3 coding sequence is TGTGCCAGCACCCTTACAGGGGGCTTAGTCACTGAAGCTTTCTTT. V is TRBV28 and J is TRBJ1-1, with 9 positions matching TRBD1. CDR1 and CDR2 from the germline V gene are MDHEN and SYDVKM. J was trimmed by 4 bases and V by 7 bases; bases with no gene match: 10. This CDR3 comprises 15 residues. The full variable domain, completed using reference TRBV28 and TRBJ1-1, is DVKVTQSSRYLVKRTGEKVFLECVQDMDHENMFWYRQDPGLGLRLIYFSYDVKMKEKGDIPEGYSVSREKKERFSLILESASTNQTSMYLCASTLTGGLVTEAFFGQGTRLTVV.

The J gene is TRBJ1-3, the V gene TRBV18, with D perhaps TRBD1 (6 bases). The germline CDR1 and CDR2 sequences are KGHSH and LQKENI. Trimming removed 1 base from V and 4 bases from J, with 8 bases in between. The CDR3 spans 14 residues. The CDR3 spells CASSPQGEGNTIYF. CDR3 sequence (DNA): TGTGCCAGCTCACCACAGGGGGAAGGAAACACCATATATTTT.